This TCR beta chain was profiled in a study of cytomegalovirus exposure and HLA in healthy donors. PCR was performed using 60 Vbeta and 13 Jbeta primers. The method was immunoSEQ multiplex PCR; TCRdb's version includes in-frame clones alone and lacks a portion of them. This sample has over 150,000 clones; roughly two thirds occur once, and the top ten carry under 3.5%. Findings of the study overall: High sensitivity and specificity were reportedly achieved when the classifier diagnosed cytomegalovirus status.

Germline V lookup: CDR1 MNHEY, CDR2 SVGAGI. V was cut by 0 bases and J by 2 bases, with 8 bases left in between. CDR3 size: 15 residues. A few counts support this clone. Its specificity is not known. The receptor was derived from a woman in her thirties in good health and CMV-seronegative. J is TRBJ1-5 and V is TRBV6-5; D ambiguous. The sample taken for sequencing was PBMCs. DNA of the CDR3: TGTGCCAGCAGTTACTCGCCAGGTGGCAATCAGCCCCAGCATTTT. It is translated as CASSYSPGGNQPQHF.